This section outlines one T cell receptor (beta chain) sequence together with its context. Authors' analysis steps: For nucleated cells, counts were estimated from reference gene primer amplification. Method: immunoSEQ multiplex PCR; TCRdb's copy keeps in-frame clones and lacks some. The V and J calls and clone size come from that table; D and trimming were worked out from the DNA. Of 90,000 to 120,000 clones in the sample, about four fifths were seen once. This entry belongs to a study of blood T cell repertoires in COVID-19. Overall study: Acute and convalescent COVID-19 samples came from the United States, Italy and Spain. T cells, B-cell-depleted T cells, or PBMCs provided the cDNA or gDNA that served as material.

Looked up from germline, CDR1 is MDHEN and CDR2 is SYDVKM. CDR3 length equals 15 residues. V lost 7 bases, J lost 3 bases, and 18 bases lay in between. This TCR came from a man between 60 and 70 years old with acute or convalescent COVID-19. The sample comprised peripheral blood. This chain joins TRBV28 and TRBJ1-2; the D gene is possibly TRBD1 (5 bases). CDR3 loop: CASNSQEAGHYGYTF. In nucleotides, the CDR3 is TGTGCCAGCAATTCCCAAGAGGCGGGACACTATGGCTACACCTTC.